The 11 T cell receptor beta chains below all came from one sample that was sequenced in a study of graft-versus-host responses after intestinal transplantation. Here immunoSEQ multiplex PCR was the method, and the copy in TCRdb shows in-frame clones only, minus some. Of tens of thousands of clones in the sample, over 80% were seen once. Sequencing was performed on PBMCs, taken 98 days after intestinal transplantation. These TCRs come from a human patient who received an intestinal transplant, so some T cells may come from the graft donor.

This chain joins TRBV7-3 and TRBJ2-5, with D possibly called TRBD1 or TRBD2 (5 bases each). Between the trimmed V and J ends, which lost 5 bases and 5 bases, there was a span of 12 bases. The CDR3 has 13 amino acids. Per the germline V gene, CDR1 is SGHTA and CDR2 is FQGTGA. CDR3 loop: CASSPGAGETQYF. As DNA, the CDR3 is TGTGCCAGCAGCCCCGGGGCCGGCGAGACCCAGTACTTC. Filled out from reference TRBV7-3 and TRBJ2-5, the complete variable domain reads GAGVSQTPSNKVTEKGKYVELRCDPISGHTALYWYRQSLGQGPEFLIYFQGTGAADDSGLPNDRFFAVRPEGSVSTLKIQRTERGDSAVYLCASSPGAGETQYFGPGTRLLVL.

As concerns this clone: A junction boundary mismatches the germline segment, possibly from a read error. This chain's CDR3 is CAGSDLAGTQETQYF. For the CDR3, the DNA is TGTGCCGGCAGTGACTTAGCGGGGACCCAAGAGACCCAGTACTTC. The J gene is TRBJ2-5, the V gene TRBV6-1, with 8 bases fitting TRBD2. Germline V gene data show CDR1 as MNHNS and CDR2 as SASEGT. The CDR3 is 15 amino acids.

This CDR3 reads CASSVALQSNEQFF. Written as DNA, the CDR3 is TGTGCCAGCAGCGTAGCTCTCCAGTCGAATGAGCAGTTCTTC. The chain uses TRBV9 and TRBJ2-1, with unresolved D. CDR3 length: 14 residues. CDR1 SGDLS and CDR2 YYNGEE come from the germline V gene. V lost 0 bases to trimming and J lost 7 bases, with 11 bases between them.

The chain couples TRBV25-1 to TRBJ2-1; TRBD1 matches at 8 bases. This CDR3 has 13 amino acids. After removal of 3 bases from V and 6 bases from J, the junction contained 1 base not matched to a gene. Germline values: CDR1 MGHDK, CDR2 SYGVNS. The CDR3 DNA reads TGTGCCAGCAGTGAGGGACAGGCCAATGAGCAGTTCTTC. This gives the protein CASSEGQANEQFF.

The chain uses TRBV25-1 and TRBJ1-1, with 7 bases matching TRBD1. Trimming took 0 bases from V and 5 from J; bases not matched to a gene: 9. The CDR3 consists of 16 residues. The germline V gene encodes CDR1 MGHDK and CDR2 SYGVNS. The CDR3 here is CASSEYFRQGRTEAFF. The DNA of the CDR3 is TGTGCCAGCAGTGAATACTTCCGACAGGGTCGGACTGAAGCTTTCTTT.

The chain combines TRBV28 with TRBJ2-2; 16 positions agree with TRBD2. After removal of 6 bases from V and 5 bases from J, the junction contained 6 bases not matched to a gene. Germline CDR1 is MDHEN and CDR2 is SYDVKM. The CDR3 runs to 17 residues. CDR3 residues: CASRGLAGGMRTGELFF. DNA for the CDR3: TGTGCCAGCAGGGGACTAGCGGGAGGGATGAGGACCGGGGAGCTGTTTTTT.

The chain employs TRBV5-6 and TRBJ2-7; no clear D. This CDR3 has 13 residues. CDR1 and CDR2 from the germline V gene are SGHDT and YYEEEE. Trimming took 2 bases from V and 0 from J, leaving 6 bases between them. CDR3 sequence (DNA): TGTGCCAGCAGCTTTACTGCCTCCTACGAGCAGTACTTC. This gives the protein CASSFTASYEQYF.

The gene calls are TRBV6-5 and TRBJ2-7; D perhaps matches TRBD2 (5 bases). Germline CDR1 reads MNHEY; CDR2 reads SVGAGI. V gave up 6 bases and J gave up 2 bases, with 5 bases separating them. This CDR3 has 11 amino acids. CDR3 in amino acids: CASRLAYEQYF. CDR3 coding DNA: TGTGCCAGCAGACTAGCCTACGAGCAGTACTTC.

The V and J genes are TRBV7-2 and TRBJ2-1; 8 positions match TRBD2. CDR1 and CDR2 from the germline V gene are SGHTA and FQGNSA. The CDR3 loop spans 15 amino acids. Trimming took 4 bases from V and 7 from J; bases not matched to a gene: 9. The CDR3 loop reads CASSSSSGSLNEQFF. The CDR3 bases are TGTGCCAGCAGCTCGTCCAGCGGGAGTTTGAATGAGCAGTTCTTC.

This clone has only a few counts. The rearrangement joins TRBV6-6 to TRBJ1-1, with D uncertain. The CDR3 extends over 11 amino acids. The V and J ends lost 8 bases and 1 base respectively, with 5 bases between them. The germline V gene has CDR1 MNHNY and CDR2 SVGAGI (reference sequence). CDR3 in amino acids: CASFRNTEAFF. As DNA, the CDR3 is TGTGCCAGCTTCAGGAACACTGAAGCTTTCTTT.

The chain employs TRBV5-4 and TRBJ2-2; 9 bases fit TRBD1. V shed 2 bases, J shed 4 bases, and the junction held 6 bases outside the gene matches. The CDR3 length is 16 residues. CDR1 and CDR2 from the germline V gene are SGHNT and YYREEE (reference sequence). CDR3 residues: CASSLDRDRVTGELFF. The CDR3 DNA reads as TGTGCCAGCAGCTTAGACCGGGACAGGGTCACCGGGGAGCTGTTTTTT.